This TCR beta chain originates from a study of cytomegalovirus exposure and HLA in healthy donors. The germline CDR1 and CDR2 sequences are SGHNT and YYREEE (reference sequence). J lost 4 bases, V lost 3 bases, and 5 bases had no gene match. The CDR3 totals 14 residues. This clone was observed a single time. It was with 60 Vbeta and 13 Jbeta primers that the PCR ran. Assay: immunoSEQ multiplex PCR; the TCRdb copy retains only in-frame clones and omits some. The sample holds 87,000 or so clones; 50% to 80% are singletons and the top ten take roughly 3.2%. What was sequenced was PBMCs. The chain combines TRBV5-4 with TRBJ2-7, with 9 bases lining up with TRBD2. The source of this sequence is a man aged 55-75 years in good health and CMV-seronegative. CDR3 DNA sequence: TGTGCCAGCAGCTCGTTAGCGGGAGAATACGAGCAGTACTTC. It specifies CASSSLAGEYEQYF.